Below, one TCR beta chain is given with its context. The antigen is undetermined. Since a much larger clone is just one base distant, this may be a read error. At the DNA level, this CDR3 is encoded by other sequences in the same sample as well. These data originate in a study of shared clonotypes between healthy human individuals. Original data processing: Filtering differed since immunoSEQ provided only junctions, with no quality scores. TCRdb keeps only in-frame clones here, not all; method: immunoSEQ multiplex PCR. D and trimming were read from the DNA, whereas the V and J calls and clone size are those reported in that table. The sample holds about 820,000 clones, more than 85% seen once. Study conclusions and caveats: Researchers sampled only blood; tissue repertoires likely differ.

Trimming left V 3 bases short and J 2 bases short, with 11 bases between. Germline lookup yields CDR1 MNHNS and CDR2 SASEGT. This CDR3 has 14 amino acids. CD45RO-negative, CCR7-positively selected cells formed the naive CD8 fraction, excluding terminally differentiated effector memory CD45RA+ cells. The receptor's source is a man between 25 and 39 years old in good health. The sample consisted of naive CD8+ T cells sorted from blood. The chain links TRBV6-1 to TRBJ2-7, with D perhaps being TRBD1 or TRBD2 (7 bases each). The DNA for the CDR3 is TGTGCCAGCAGTGACAGGGGGGGCCCCTACGAGCAGTACTTC. Its protein product is CASSDRGGPYEQYF.